What follows is one T cell receptor (beta chain) and its context. Its antigen specificity is not known. Base quality data are lacking; no much larger clone is found one base away. The goal of deep resolution MiSeq sequencing was a depth between 1 in 1 million and 1 in 200,000 T cells, and coverage averaged 10x per clonotype. The immunoSEQ hsTCRB Kit was used to generate TCR beta libraries. As for the original processing: ImmunoSEQ Data Assistant and ImmunoSEQ Analyzer were used for data analysis, and V, D and J genes were assigned according to IMGT definitions. Clonality, which ranges from 0 to 1, was calculated by subtracting the normalized Shannon entropy of productive rearrangement frequencies from one. Only overrepresented clonotypes making up at least 0.05% of the repertoire of each patient were included in the public clonotype analysis. Some twelve age-matched healthy donor repertoires from immuneACCESS were used as controls for clonality. TCRdb holds this immuneACCESS table with in-frame rearrangements only. Some clones are missing; in checked studies, unresolved V genes explain under half, and the rest has no known cause. V and J calls and clone size are as listed in that table; D and trimming were resolved from the DNA. This sample comprises more than 200,000 clones, about 75% of them detected only once. The top ten clonotypes cover around 5.9% of the sample.

In light of the paper, this sample's time point label describes: about eleven months on ibrutinib. Roughly 2.2 micrograms of genomic DNA were extracted from cryopreserved PBMCs for TCR beta library preparation. High-throughput TCR beta sequencing was performed on longitudinal blood samples from CLL patients receiving ibrutinib monotherapy. The patients were enrolled in a single-center, open-label phase 2 trial of ibrutinib monotherapy. The data derive from a study of cytotoxic CD8 clonotypes in ibrutinib-treated CLL (dated by TCRdb to the early 2020s). In terms of the full investigation: The cohort included around 15 treatment-naive and eleven to twelve relapsed/refractory patients; approximately 17 were IGHV unmutated. Every remission and progressive disease sample was obtained while ibrutinib was still being received by the patients. Response samples were obtained after a median of 12 months of treatment, with a range of about 6 to 36 months. An average of 255,043 productive templates and around 100,000 productive rearrangements was obtained per sample. Longitudinal samples were obtainable from about 30% of the roughly 90 participants in the trial. Responses were partial in around 24 patients and complete in 2; after median 68 months follow-up, about 15 stayed in remission and some twelve progressed. Cryopreserved peripheral blood mononuclear cells were collected before treatment, at response, and at either disease progression or sustained remission.

Its CDR3 holds 14 amino acids, cysteine through phenylalanine. Just the 42-base CDR3 DNA is kept, in frame starting at base 1. The germline V gene provides CDR1 SGHRS and CDR2 YFSETQ. V is cut by 5 bases and J by 6 bases, and the space between the germline ends is 15 bases. The paper's findings and limits, for the study overall: An increase in clonality was observed at ibrutinib response, with clonality remaining stable during sustained remission and falling back toward baseline at progression. Public clonotypes were rare and either shrank or stayed stable during treatment, and the rise in clonality at ibrutinib response reflected expansion of private clonotypes. Baseline clonality was found to be higher than that of age-matched healthy donors and was strongly correlated with circulating CD8+ T-cell counts. Lymph node repertoires were not examined, and the timing of sampling was not matched between patients in sustained remission and those whose disease progressed.

The chain is made from TRBV5-1 and TRBJ2-1, with no reliable assignment of the D segment. This clonotype originated in a human donor with chronic lymphocytic leukemia. Source: PBMCs, taken after 12 months of ibrutinib treatment. The bases are TGCGCCAGCAGGACTCAGTCCAGCTCCAATGAGCAGTTCTTC. Its translation reads: CASRTQSSSNEQFF. The full variable domain, completed from the reference TRBV5-1 and TRBJ2-1 proteins outside the CDR3, reads KAGVTQTPRYLIKTRGQQVTLSCSPISGHRSVSWYQQTPGQGLQFLFEYFSETQRNKGNFPGRFSGRQFSNSRSEMNVSTLELGDSALYLCASRTQSSSNEQFFGPGTRLTVL.